Presented here are 12 T cell receptor beta chains from one specimen sequenced in a study of shared clonotypes between healthy human individuals. Data came from immunoSEQ multiplex PCR; TCRdb stores just in-frame clones and leaves some out. This repertoire shows over a million clones, around 75% found once; its top ten account for 1.5%. The sample consisted of memory CD4+ T cells sorted from blood. Described subset: CD45RA-negative fraction. The receptors were sampled from a man aged 18 to 30 in good health.

This chain joins TRBV6-1 and TRBJ1-4, with 7 bases matching TRBD1. Trimming at V came to 7 bases and at J to 4 bases, leaving 3 bases not matched to a gene. There are 13 residues in the CDR3. The V gene's germline CDR1 is MNHNS and CDR2 SASEGT. The CDR3 is CASKRQGNEKLFF. For the CDR3, the DNA is TGTGCCAGCAAGCGACAGGGTAATGAAAAACTGTTTTTT.

V and J are TRBV6-4 and TRBJ2-2; tentatively, D is TRBD2 (6 bases). Trimming removed 6 bases from V and 5 bases from J, with 13 bases in between. The CDR3 totals 14 residues. CDR1 MRHNA and CDR2 SNTAGT come from the germline V gene. CDR3 loop: CASSGEEGTGELFF. The CDR3 DNA reads TGTGCCAGCAGCGGTGAGGAGGGGACCGGGGAGCTGTTTTTT.

The gene calls are TRBV5-1 and TRBJ2-5; TRBD1 matches 7 bases. This CDR3 has 17 residues. In germline, CDR1 is SGHRS, CDR2 YFSETQ. V trimming: 4 bases; J trimming: 0 bases; junction bases outside the gene matches: 12. In nucleotides, the CDR3 is TGCGCCAGCAGCCTCGGCTGGACAGGAAAGTACCAAGAGACCCAGTACTTC. It yields the protein CASSLGWTGKYQETQYF.

On this clone itself: One end of the junction is discordant with germline, which a read error may explain. The V gene is TRBV19, the J gene TRBJ2-7; TRBD1 agrees at 7 bases. CDR3 length: 14 residues. CDR1 LNHDA and CDR2 SQIVND come from the germline V gene (reference sequence). The CDR3 region is CASSMTGSSHEQYF. CDR3 DNA: TGTGCCAGTAGTATGACAGGGTCCTCCCACGAGCAGTACTTC.

The chain has TRBV5-6 and TRBJ1-3; D is ambiguous. Germline loops: CDR1 SGHDT, CDR2 YYEEEE. Trimming cost V 3 bases and J 1 base, with 14 bases left between them. This CDR3 comprises 16 residues. CDR3 protein: CASSSRGALSGNTIYF. Written as DNA, the CDR3 is TGTGCCAGCAGCTCCCGTGGAGCTCTTTCTGGAAACACCATATATTTT.

The chain combines TRBV29-1 with TRBJ2-5, with a tentative D call TRBD2 (6 bases). V gave up 6 bases and J gave up 4 bases, with 9 bases separating them. Germline CDR1 and CDR2: SQVTM and ANQGSEA. CDR3 length: 11 amino acids. The chain's CDR3 is CSVGLPETQYF. DNA for the CDR3: TGCAGCGTCGGACTACCAGAGACCCAGTACTTC.

V gene TRBV5-1 combines with J gene TRBJ1-3, with a possible D match to TRBD1 (5 bases). Germline V gene data show CDR1 as SGHRS and CDR2 as YFSETQ. Trimming took off 7 bases at V and 0 bases at J, with 11 bases between the two ends. This CDR3 is 14 amino acids long. The CDR3 loop reads CASSDGASGNTIYF. The CDR3 DNA reads TGCGCCAGCTCGGACGGGGCCTCTGGAAACACCATATATTTT. The full variable domain, completed using reference TRBV5-1 and TRBJ1-3, is KAGVTQTPRYLIKTRGQQVTLSCSPISGHRSVSWYQQTPGQGLQFLFEYFSETQRNKGNFPGRFSGRQFSNSRSEMNVSTLELGDSALYLCASSDGASGNTIYFGEGSWLTVV.

On this clone: This is likely a read error, given that the CDR3 carries no conserved phenylalanine or tryptophan at its end. The limits of the CDR3 on the DNA are not certain, so only TCRdb's listed CDR3 is given. This chain uses TRBV6-5 with TRBJ2-7; the DNA was not compared with TRBD2, the D call given in the table. The CDR3 is 9 residues long, counting both termini. The germline gives CDR1 MNHEY, CDR2 SVGAGI. The CDR3: CATHGTGAL.

Turning to this clone: A much larger clonotype is one base distant, so this may be a read error. V and J are TRBV7-2 and TRBJ1-2; D uncertain. V was clipped by 2 bases and J by 6 bases, with 16 bases between them. The V gene's germline CDR1 is SGHTA and CDR2 FQGNSA. This CDR3 has 15 residues. DNA of the CDR3: TGTGCCAGCAGCTTACTCGCCTTGGGAGACAATGGCTACACCTTC. Protein: CASSLLALGDNGYTF.

The chain links TRBV4-1 to TRBJ2-5; tentatively, D is TRBD1 or TRBD2 (5 bases each). Germline-derived CDR1 and CDR2 are MGHRA and YSYEKL. The V and J ends lost 2 bases and 1 base respectively, with 17 bases between them. The CDR3 loop spans 17 amino acids. The chain's CDR3 is CASSQWGTIGLQETQYF. In DNA form, the CDR3 reads TGCGCCAGCAGCCAATGGGGGACCATAGGTCTCCAAGAGACCCAGTACTTC.

The chain employs TRBV30 and TRBJ1-1; a possible D gene is TRBD1 (5 bases). The CDR3 totals 15 residues. The germline gives CDR1 GTSNPN, CDR2 SVGIG (reference sequence). Between the trimmed V and J ends, which lost 3 bases and 0 bases, there was a span of 14 bases. CDR3 coding DNA: TGTGCCTGGAGAAATGACGGGGCGATGAACACTGAAGCTTTCTTT. Protein sequence: CAWRNDGAMNTEAFF. The full variable domain, its missing parts supplied by reference TRBV30 and TRBJ1-1, is SQTIHQWPATLVQPVGSPLSLECTVEGTSNPNLYWYRQAAGRGLQLLFYSVGIGQISSEVPQNLSASRPQDRQFILSSKKLLLSDSGFYLCAWRNDGAMNTEAFFGQGTRLTVV.

This clone was found a few times. The V call is TRBV19, the J call TRBJ1-6, with D possibly matching TRBD1 (6 bases). This CDR3 is 15 amino acids long. With 0 bases removed from V and 9 bases from J, the gap between germline ends came to 12 bases. Germline V gene lookup returns CDR1 LNHDA and CDR2 SQIVND (reference sequence). The CDR3 loop reads CASSIDQGYGSPLHF. The CDR3 DNA reads as TGTGCCAGTAGTATAGATCAGGGGTATGGTTCACCCCTCCACTTT. Combining the CDR3 with reference TRBV19 and TRBJ1-6 gives the whole variable domain DGGITQSPKYLFRKEGQNVTLSCEQNLNHDAMYWYRQDPGQGLRLIYYSQIVNDFQKGDIAEGYSVSREKKESFPLTVTSAQKNPTAFYLCASSIDQGYGSPLHFGNGTRLTVT.